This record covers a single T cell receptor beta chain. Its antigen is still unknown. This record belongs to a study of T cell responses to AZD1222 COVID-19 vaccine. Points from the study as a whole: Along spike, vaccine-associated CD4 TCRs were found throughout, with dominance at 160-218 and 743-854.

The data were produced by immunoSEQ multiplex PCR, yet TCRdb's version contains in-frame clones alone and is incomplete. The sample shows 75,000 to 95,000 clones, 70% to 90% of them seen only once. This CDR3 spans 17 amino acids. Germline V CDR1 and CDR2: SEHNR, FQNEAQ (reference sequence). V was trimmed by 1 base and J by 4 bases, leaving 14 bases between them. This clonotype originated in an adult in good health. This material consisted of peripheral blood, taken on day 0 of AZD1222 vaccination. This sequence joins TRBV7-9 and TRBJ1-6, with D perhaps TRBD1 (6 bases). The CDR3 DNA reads TGTGCCAGCAGCTTAGGATCTCGGCAGGGGTATAATTCACCCCTCCACTTT. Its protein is CASSLGSRQGYNSPLHF.